These T cell receptor beta chains were read from a single sample in a study of T cells in Graves' hyperthyroidism and ophthalmopathy. TCRdb recomputed calls from the multiplex PCR reads with MiXCR, one row per CDR3 protein. Here the sample spans 530,000 or so distinct CDR3 sequences, roughly 15% being singletons. The sample was blood. All receptors come from a woman aged 18 to 35 with Graves' ophthalmopathy. The conserved cysteine and the conserved F or W are not part of the CDR3 here. The order of the fields is clone size, V gene, CDR3 length, CDR3 protein. Clone size is shown for a subset of rows, as once, few, many or a class of expanded clone.

abundance: many; v_gene: TRBV2; len: 14; CDR3aa: ASSEAERGVYNEQF
abundance: few; v_gene: TRBV9; len: 8; CDR3aa: ASSGLSYT
abundance: many; v_gene: TRBV6-2/TRBV6-3; len: 14; CDR3aa: ASSSTWTGDAHEQY
abundance: NA; v_gene: TRBV5-1; len: 13; CDR3aa: ASSLGQGTNEKLF
abundance: few; v_gene: TRBV5-1; len: 13; CDR3aa: ASSLAAGGHTEAF
abundance: NA; v_gene: TRBV4-2; len: 16; CDR3aa: ASSVRQGSPGGAYEQY
abundance: few; v_gene: TRBV7-9; len: 10; CDR3aa: ASSLELDTQY
abundance: NA; v_gene: TRBV25-1; len: 13; CDR3aa: ASSDSRGINEKLF
abundance: many; v_gene: TRBV5-1; len: 13; CDR3aa: ASSRRTDMNTEAF
abundance: many; v_gene: TRBV11-2; len: 12; CDR3aa: ASRSGGSGDTQY
abundance: many; v_gene: TRBV6-2/TRBV6-3; len: 16; CDR3aa: ASSYLPRDGSPAYEQY
abundance: few; v_gene: TRBV28; len: 14; CDR3aa: ASSLQGGGPDQPQH
abundance: few; v_gene: TRBV2; len: 11; CDR3aa: ASSGLVSYEQY
abundance: many; v_gene: TRBV30; len: 12; CDR3aa: AWSSGTLNEKLF
abundance: NA; v_gene: TRBV27; len: 15; CDR3aa: ASSSLGDREGGDTQY
abundance: many; v_gene: TRBV5-1; len: 11; CDR3aa: ASSLVGSTEAF
abundance: NA; v_gene: TRBV6-1; len: 13; CDR3aa: ASSEYSGRGYEQY
abundance: many; v_gene: TRBV7-2; len: 14; CDR3aa: ASSHWKGTGNTEAF
abundance: few; v_gene: TRBV7-7; len: 12; CDR3aa: ASSAGTGNEKLF
abundance: many; v_gene: TRBV2; len: 14; CDR3aa: ASSELGDPPFDTQY
abundance: many; v_gene: TRBV6-1; len: 12; CDR3aa: ASRKDREAYEQY
abundance: many; v_gene: TRBV9; len: 13; CDR3aa: ASSDYAGSGNEQF
abundance: NA; v_gene: TRBV5-6; len: 12; CDR3aa: ASSHKSLGQQAF
abundance: many; v_gene: TRBV27; len: 14; CDR3aa: ASSLLSSAGKDTQY
abundance: few; v_gene: TRBV7-9; len: 13; CDR3aa: ASSLGQGVISPLH
abundance: NA; v_gene: TRBV4-2; len: 12; CDR3aa: ASRITGGDEKLF
abundance: NA; v_gene: TRBV20-1; len: 13; CDR3aa: SAMRVGNGNQPQH
abundance: few; v_gene: TRBV28; len: 13; CDR3aa: ASRPGTGETGELF
abundance: NA; v_gene: TRBV19; len: 14; CDR3aa: ASRFGQGARSYGYT
abundance: NA; v_gene: TRBV11-3; len: 14; CDR3aa: ASSLVGGSPTGELF
abundance: NA; v_gene: TRBV20-1; len: 13; CDR3aa: SARPLVGGSGGYT